A single sample gave rise to the 26 T cell receptor beta chains below, sequenced in a study of beta chain features in type 1 diabetes. Every bit of the isolated RNA underwent reverse transcription, so sequencing read expressed TCRB transcripts. Only in-frame clones appear in the TCRdb table, and some are missing; sequencing was by immunoSEQ multiplex PCR. The table lists a few hundred thousand clones, more than 12% of them singletons. What was sequenced was naive CD4+ T cells from blood. The receptors were sampled from a woman in her late teens or twenties in good health.

About this clone itself: A junction boundary mismatches the germline segment, possibly from a read error. The rearrangement links TRBV28 to TRBJ2-7; 9 bases line up with TRBD2. CDR1 and CDR2 (germline): MDHEN, SYDVKM. The CDR3 loop spans 11 amino acids. The CDR3 spells CASLVPGLAVF. For the CDR3, the DNA is TGTGCCAGCCTCGTCCCGGGACTAGCTGTCTTC.

This clone was seen more than once but under ten times. V gene TRBV7-2 combines with J gene TRBJ1-5; D call uncertain. Trimming cost V 5 bases and J 4 bases, with 15 bases left between them. CDR1 SGHTA and CDR2 FQGNSA come from the germline V gene. This CDR3 has 15 residues. The CDR3: CASSAGGLENQPQHF. CDR3 sequence (DNA): TGTGCCAGCAGCGCGGGAGGGCTAGAAAATCAGCCCCAGCATTTT.

The V gene is TRBV13, the J gene TRBJ1-3, with 7 bases lining up with TRBD1. The CDR3 contains 16 residues. CDR1 is PRHDT, CDR2 FYEKMQ, per germline (reference sequence). V was pared by 5 bases and J by 3 bases, with 10 bases of the junction left unmatched. CDR3 sequence: CASSGRQGTVGNTIYF. CDR3 nucleotides: TGTGCCAGCAGCGGGCGACAGGGTACGGTTGGAAACACCATATATTTT. Variable domain in full (rest from reference TRBV13 and TRBJ1-3): AAGVIQSPRHLIKEKRETATLKCYPIPRHDTVYWYQQGPGQDPQFLISFYEKMQSDKGSIPDRFSAQQFSDYHSELNMSSLELGDSALYFCASSGRQGTVGNTIYFGEGSWLTVV.

This clone was seen a handful of times. V is TRBV19 and J is TRBJ2-6, with 11 bases lining up with TRBD1. V lost 8 bases to trimming and J lost 4 bases; unmatched junction nucleotides: 10. The CDR3 length is 17 residues. Per the germline V gene, CDR1 is LNHDA and CDR2 is SQIVND (reference sequence). The CDR3 DNA reads TGTGCCAGTCACACCGGGACAGGGGGAGGAGGGGCCAACGTCCTGACTTTC. The encoded protein is CASHTGTGGGGANVLTF.

This clone came up a few times. The gene calls are TRBV29-1 and TRBJ1-3; D is possibly TRBD1 (6 bases). V lost 6 bases, J lost 0 bases, and 9 bases lay in between. CDR3 length: 13 amino acids. CDR1 and CDR2 from the germline V gene are SQVTM and ANQGSEA. In DNA form, the CDR3 reads TGCAGCGTAGGACAGAGCTCTGGAAACACCATATATTTT. Encoded protein: CSVGQSSGNTIYF.

V gene TRBV28 combines with J gene TRBJ2-1; TRBD1 matches at 8 bases. Looked up from germline, CDR1 is MDHEN and CDR2 is SYDVKM. Trimming took 7 bases from V and 7 from J; bases not matched to a gene: 9. The CDR3 spans 14 residues. CDR3 nucleotides: TGTGCCAGCAAACCCTCGGACAGGGTTAATGAGCAGTTCTTC. Its protein product is CASKPSDRVNEQFF.

This clone was counted a few times. The chain combines TRBV7-9 with TRBJ1-1, with a tentative D call TRBD1 (5 bases). Trimming cost V 5 bases and J 1 base, with 11 bases left between them. Germline-derived CDR1 and CDR2 are SEHNR and FQNEAQ (reference sequence). The CDR3 has 14 residues. DNA for the CDR3: TGTGCCAGCAGCCCGACGGGGGGGAACACTGAAGCTTTCTTT. Translating it yields CASSPTGGNTEAFF.

This clone was counted between two and nine times. V usage is TRBV9 and J usage is TRBJ2-1; weak D call: TRBD2 (6 bases). V was shortened by 1 base and J by 0 bases, with 14 bases between the two germline ends. This CDR3 contains 17 residues. The germline V gene has CDR1 SGDLS and CDR2 YYNGEE. CDR3 sequence: CASSVLHSGSSYNEQFF. CDR3 bases: TGTGCCAGCAGCGTACTCCATAGCGGTAGCTCCTACAATGAGCAGTTCTTC.

This rearrangement joins TRBV28 to TRBJ2-1; 11 nucleotides align to TRBD2. The CDR3 sequence is 16 residues long. The trim removed 2 bases at V and 2 bases at J, leaving 2 bases unmatched. Germline CDR1 is MDHEN and CDR2 is SYDVKM. In DNA, the CDR3 is TGTGCCAGCAGTTTAACTAGCGGGAGCCCCTACAATGAGCAGTTCTTC. Translation gives CASSLTSGSPYNEQFF. Combining the CDR3 with reference TRBV28 and TRBJ2-1 gives the whole variable domain DVKVTQSSRYLVKRTGEKVFLECVQDMDHENMFWYRQDPGLGLRLIYFSYDVKMKEKGDIPEGYSVSREKKERFSLILESASTNQTSMYLCASSLTSGSPYNEQFFGPGTRLTVL.

This clone has more than one count but fewer than ten. V gene TRBV28 combines with J gene TRBJ1-5; D unresolved. CDR3 length: 12 amino acids. V shed 1 base and J shed 10 bases, with 8 bases lying between them. Germline V gene data show CDR1 as MDHEN and CDR2 as SYDVKM. The DNA of the CDR3 is TGTGCCAGCAGTTTATTAGAGGTTCCCCAGCATTTT. The encoded protein is CASSLLEVPQHF.

This clone appeared a few times. The chain carries TRBV5-6 and TRBJ2-1; TRBD2 aligns across 7 bases. V dropped 4 bases and J dropped 5; count of bases not matched to a gene: 12. The germline CDR1 and CDR2 sequences are SGHDT and YYEEEE. The CDR3 covers 16 residues. This chain's CDR3 is CASSPVGGSKHNEQFF. DNA of the CDR3: TGTGCCAGCAGCCCGGTTGGCGGGAGTAAACACAATGAGCAGTTCTTC.

The V and J genes are TRBV9 and TRBJ1-1, with 8 positions matching TRBD1. Unmatched junction bases numbered 10, after V lost 4 bases and J lost 5 bases. The CDR3 is 15 residues long. Germline V gene sequence: CDR1 SGDLS, CDR2 YYNGEE. The DNA of the CDR3 is TGTGCCAGCAGCCCCCAGGGCAGGGGGCTAACTGAAGCTTTCTTT. Its translation: CASSPQGRGLTEAFF.

This clone was seen more than once but under ten times. This chain connects TRBV30 to TRBJ2-7; 12 positions match TRBD1. The germline CDR1 and CDR2 sequences are GTSNPN and SVGIG (reference sequence). With 4 bases clipped from V and 6 bases from J, the junction kept 4 bases outside the gene matches. This CDR3 comprises 13 residues. The CDR3 here is CAWTGQGAGEQYF. Written as DNA, the CDR3 is TGTGCCTGGACGGGACAGGGGGCGGGCGAGCAGTACTTC.

A few counts support this clone. The J gene is TRBJ2-1, the V gene TRBV25-1; 8 bases are shared with TRBD1. Per germline, CDR1 MGHDK and CDR2 SYGVNS. The J segment lost 5 bases and the V segment lost 3 bases, leaving 6 bases of the junction unmatched. This CDR3 is 15 amino acids long. CDR3 coding DNA: TGTGCCAGCAGTGAGGGAGAGACAGGGGACAATGAGCAGTTCTTC. This gives the protein CASSEGETGDNEQFF.

The gene calls are TRBV5-1 and TRBJ2-2; 8 bases align to TRBD1. J lost 5 bases, V lost 3 bases, and 6 bases had no gene match. The CDR3 length is 15 residues. Germline V gives CDR1 SGHRS, CDR2 YFSETQ. The CDR3 DNA sequence: TGCGCCAGCAGCTCGGTCACAGGGGGAACCGGGGAGCTGTTTTTT. This translates into CASSSVTGGTGELFF.

J is TRBJ2-1 and V is TRBV5-6; 7 bases are shared with TRBD2. V dropped 2 bases and J dropped 6; count of bases not matched to a gene: 14. The length of the CDR3 is 17 residues. Germline loops: CDR1 SGHDT, CDR2 YYEEEE. The CDR3 is CASSFRPGGSIFNEQFF. The DNA of the CDR3 is TGTGCCAGCAGCTTCCGCCCGGGCGGGAGCATTTTCAATGAGCAGTTCTTC.

This clone was detected a few times. The rearrangement joins TRBV5-1 to TRBJ2-3; no firm D call. Trimming took off 6 bases at V and 0 bases at J, with 14 bases between the two ends. The CDR3 length is 15 residues. Germline CDR1 and CDR2: SGHRS and YFSETQ. CDR3 in amino acids: CASNSASRSTDTQYF. Here the CDR3 DNA reads TGCGCCAGCAACTCGGCCAGCAGGAGCACAGATACGCAGTATTTT.

This clone was counted a few times. The gene calls are TRBV5-1 and TRBJ1-2; the match to TRBD1 covers 10 bases. CDR1 SGHRS and CDR2 YFSETQ come from the germline V gene. The V and J ends lost 4 bases and 6 bases, in that order; junction bases with no gene match: 9. The CDR3 covers 15 residues. CDR3 in DNA: TGCGCCAGCAGCCCGACGGGGACAGGGGCCGATGGCTACACCTTC. Protein: CASSPTGTGADGYTF. Full variable domain (rest looked up from reference TRBV5-1 and TRBJ1-2): KAGVTQTPRYLIKTRGQQVTLSCSPISGHRSVSWYQQTPGQGLQFLFEYFSETQRNKGNFPGRFSGRQFSNSRSEMNVSTLELGDSALYLCASSPTGTGADGYTFGSGTRLTVV.

There are a few counts of this clone. The J gene is TRBJ2-5, the V gene TRBV10-3, with unresolved D. The CDR3 extends over 14 amino acids. The germline V gene has CDR1 ENHRY and CDR2 SYGVKD. V was cut by 0 bases and J by 1 base, with 6 bases left in between. The CDR3 loop reads CAISESNSQETQYF. The CDR3 DNA is TGTGCCATCAGTGAGTCGAACAGCCAAGAGACCCAGTACTTC.

The chain recombines TRBV5-4 with TRBJ2-5, with D perhaps matching TRBD2 (7 bases). CDR3 size: 15 residues. Germline lookup yields CDR1 SGHNT and CDR2 YYREEE (reference sequence). V lost 1 base, J lost 5 bases, and 15 bases lay in between. The CDR3 DNA reads as TGTGCCAGCAGCTTGCAACGGGGGGCGCAGGAGACCCAGTACTTC. It translates to CASSLQRGAQETQYF.

This clone came up a few times. The V gene is TRBV5-1, the J gene TRBJ2-1, with D hard to call. The CDR3 has 12 amino acids. Trimming pared 0 bases from V and 9 bases from J, leaving 7 bases between. From germline, CDR1 is SGHRS and CDR2 YFSETQ. CDR3 coding DNA: TGCGCCAGCAGCTTGGTCCCGGGTGAGCAGTTCTTC. Translating gives CASSLVPGEQFF.

This clone turned up a few times. This chain uses TRBV5-1 with TRBJ2-1; D gene ambiguous. CDR3 length: 12 residues. Per the germline V gene, CDR1 is SGHRS and CDR2 is YFSETQ. V dropped 4 bases and J dropped 5 bases, with 7 bases sitting between them. The CDR3 region has the DNA TGCGCCAGCAGCGTTGGCCACAATGAGCAGTTCTTC. This codes for CASSVGHNEQFF.

This clone turned up a few times. The chain has TRBV20-1 and TRBJ1-2; D unclear. This CDR3 comprises 11 residues. CDR1 DFQATT and CDR2 SNEGSKA come from the germline V gene (reference sequence). The germline V and J ends were trimmed by 3 bases and 3 bases, with 5 bases remaining between them. The CDR3 spells CSASSDYGYTF. The CDR3 DNA follows: TGCAGTGCTAGTTCGGACTATGGCTACACCTTC.

The chain has TRBV5-1 and TRBJ2-3; 16 bases line up with TRBD2. With 4 bases clipped from V and 4 bases from J, the junction kept 6 bases outside the gene matches. The CDR3 loop spans 17 amino acids. Germline V gene data show CDR1 as SGHRS and CDR2 as YFSETQ. DNA of the CDR3: TGCGCCAGCAGCCCGGGACTAGCGGGAGGGCCTTCAGATACGCAGTATTTT. It is translated as CASSPGLAGGPSDTQYF.

V gene TRBV30 combines with J gene TRBJ2-7; D is perhaps TRBD2 (6 bases). CDR3 length: 16 residues. CDR1 and CDR2 from the germline V gene are GTSNPN and SVGIG (reference sequence). V lost 0 bases and J 3 bases, leaving 18 bases between the germline ends. In DNA, the CDR3 is TGTGCCTGGAGTGTACTAGGACTAACCTCTTACTACGAGCAGTACTTC. Its translation: CAWSVLGLTSYYEQYF. The full variable domain, rest sourced from reference TRBV30 and TRBJ2-7, is SQTIHQWPATLVQPVGSPLSLECTVEGTSNPNLYWYRQAAGRGLQLLFYSVGIGQISSEVPQNLSASRPQDRQFILSSKKLLLSDSGFYLCAWSVLGLTSYYEQYFGPGTRLTVT.

The sample holds a few counts of this clone. This rearrangement joins TRBV13 to TRBJ1-1; D not certain. This CDR3 contains 13 residues. The germline CDR1 and CDR2 sequences are PRHDT and FYEKMQ (reference sequence). With 3 bases removed from V and 0 bases from J, the gap between germline ends came to 5 bases. In nucleotides, the CDR3 is TGTGCCAGCAGCTTGTCGGTGAACACTGAAGCTTTCTTT. Its protein product is CASSLSVNTEAFF.